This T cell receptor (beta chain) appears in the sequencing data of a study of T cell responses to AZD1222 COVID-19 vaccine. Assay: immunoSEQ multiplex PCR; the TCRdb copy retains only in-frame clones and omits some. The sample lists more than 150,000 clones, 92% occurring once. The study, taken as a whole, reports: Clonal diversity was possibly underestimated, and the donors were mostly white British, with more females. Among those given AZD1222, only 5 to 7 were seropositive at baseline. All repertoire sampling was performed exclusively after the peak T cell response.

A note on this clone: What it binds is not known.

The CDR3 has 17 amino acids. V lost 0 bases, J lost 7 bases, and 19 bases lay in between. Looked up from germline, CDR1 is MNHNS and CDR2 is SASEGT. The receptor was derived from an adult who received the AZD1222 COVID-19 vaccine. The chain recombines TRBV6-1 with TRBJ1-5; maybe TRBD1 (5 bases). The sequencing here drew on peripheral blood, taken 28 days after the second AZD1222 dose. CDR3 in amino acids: CASSEAETGTAGQPQHF. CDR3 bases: TGTGCCAGCAGTGAAGCAGAAACCGGGACCGCCGGCCAGCCCCAGCATTTT.